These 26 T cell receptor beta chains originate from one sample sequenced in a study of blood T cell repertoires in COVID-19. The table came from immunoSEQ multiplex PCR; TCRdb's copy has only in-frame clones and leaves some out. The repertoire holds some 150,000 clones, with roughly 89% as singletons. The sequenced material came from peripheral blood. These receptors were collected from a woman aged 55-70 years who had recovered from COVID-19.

In DNA, the CDR3 is TGTGCCAGCAGCCCCCGGCGGGGGGGACAGTATTTT. Protein sequence: CASSPRRGGQYF. This sequence joins TRBV7-8 and TRBJ2-3, with 9 bases matching TRBD2. Germline V gives CDR1 SGHVS, CDR2 FQNEAQ. The CDR3 sequence is 12 residues long. V trimming: 5 bases; J trimming: 12 bases; junction bases outside the gene matches: 6.

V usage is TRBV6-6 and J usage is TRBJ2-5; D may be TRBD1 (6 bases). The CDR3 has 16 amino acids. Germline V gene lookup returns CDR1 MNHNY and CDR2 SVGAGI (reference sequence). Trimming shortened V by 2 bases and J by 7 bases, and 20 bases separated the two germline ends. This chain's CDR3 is CASSYPRGDEQGTQYF. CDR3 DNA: TGTGCCAGCAGTTACCCTAGAGGGGACGAACAGGGGACCCAGTACTTC.

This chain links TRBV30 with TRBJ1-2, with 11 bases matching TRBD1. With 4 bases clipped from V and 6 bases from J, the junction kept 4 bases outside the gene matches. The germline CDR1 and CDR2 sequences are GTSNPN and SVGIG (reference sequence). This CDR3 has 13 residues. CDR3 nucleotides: TGTGCCTGGACGGGGACAGGGGGGGATGGCTACACCTTC. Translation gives CAWTGTGGDGYTF.

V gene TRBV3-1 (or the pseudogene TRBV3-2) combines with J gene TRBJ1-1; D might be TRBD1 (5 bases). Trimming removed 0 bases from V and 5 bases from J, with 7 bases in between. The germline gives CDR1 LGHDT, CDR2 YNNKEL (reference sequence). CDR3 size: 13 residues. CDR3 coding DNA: TGTGCCAGCAGCCAAGAAAGGGGAACTGAAGCTTTCTTT. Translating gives CASSQERGTEAFF.

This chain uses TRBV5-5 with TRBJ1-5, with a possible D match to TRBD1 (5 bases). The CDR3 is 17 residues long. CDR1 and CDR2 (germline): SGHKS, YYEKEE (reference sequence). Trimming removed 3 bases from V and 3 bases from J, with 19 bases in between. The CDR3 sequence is CASSYGMGGKTNQPQHF. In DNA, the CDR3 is TGTGCCAGCAGCTATGGGATGGGGGGAAAAACCAATCAGCCCCAGCATTTT.

The CDR3 sequence: CASSLEGQGLYGYTF. The CDR3, as DNA: TGCGCCAGCAGCTTGGAGGGACAGGGCCTCTATGGCTACACCTTC. The V gene is TRBV5-1, the J gene TRBJ1-2; TRBD1 aligns across 9 bases. Germline CDR1 and CDR2: SGHRS and YFSETQ. The CDR3 is 15 amino acids. Trimming at V came to 0 bases and at J to 4 bases, leaving 4 bases not matched to a gene.

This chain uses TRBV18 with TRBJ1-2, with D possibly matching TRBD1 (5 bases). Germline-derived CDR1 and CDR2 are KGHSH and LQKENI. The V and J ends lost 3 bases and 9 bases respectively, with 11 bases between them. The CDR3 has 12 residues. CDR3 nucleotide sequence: TGTGCCAGCTCACCTGAAGACAGAAGCTACACCTTC. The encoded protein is CASSPEDRSYTF.

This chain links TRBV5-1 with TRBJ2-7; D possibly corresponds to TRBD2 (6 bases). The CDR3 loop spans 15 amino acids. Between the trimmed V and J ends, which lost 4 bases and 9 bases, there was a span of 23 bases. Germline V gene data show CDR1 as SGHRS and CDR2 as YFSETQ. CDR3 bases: TGCGCCAGCAGCCTCGGAGGGGCAGGCCCCAACGGGCAGTACTTC. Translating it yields CASSLGGAGPNGQYF.

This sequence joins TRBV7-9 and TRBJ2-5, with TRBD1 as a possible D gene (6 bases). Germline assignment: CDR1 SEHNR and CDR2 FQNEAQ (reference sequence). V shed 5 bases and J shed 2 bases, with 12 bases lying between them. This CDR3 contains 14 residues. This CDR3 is CASSLTGKQETQYF. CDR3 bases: TGTGCCAGCAGCCTCACAGGGAAACAAGAGACCCAGTACTTC.

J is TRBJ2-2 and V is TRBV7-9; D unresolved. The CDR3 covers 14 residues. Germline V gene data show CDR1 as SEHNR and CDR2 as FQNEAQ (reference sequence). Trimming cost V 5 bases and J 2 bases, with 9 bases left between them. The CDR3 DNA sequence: TGTGCCAGCAGCCCCCAACTAAACACCGGGGAGCTGTTTTTT. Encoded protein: CASSPQLNTGELFF.

The CDR3 DNA is TGTGCCAGCAGCTTGGGACAGGGGAGGGAGGAGCTGTTTTTT. It codes for CASSLGQGREELFF. J is TRBJ2-2 and V is TRBV7-7, with 10 bases identical to TRBD1. This CDR3 is built from 14 residues. The germline CDR1 and CDR2 sequences are SSHAT and FNYEAQ (reference sequence). Losses at the gene ends were 3 bases for V and 10 bases for J; bases not matched to a gene: 5.

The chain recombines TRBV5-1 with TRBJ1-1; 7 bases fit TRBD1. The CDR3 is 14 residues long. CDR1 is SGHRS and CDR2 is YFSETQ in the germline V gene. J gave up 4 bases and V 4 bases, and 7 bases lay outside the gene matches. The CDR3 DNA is TGCGCCAGCAGCGCTACAGGGGTGGGCACTGAAGCTTTCTTT. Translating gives CASSATGVGTEAFF.

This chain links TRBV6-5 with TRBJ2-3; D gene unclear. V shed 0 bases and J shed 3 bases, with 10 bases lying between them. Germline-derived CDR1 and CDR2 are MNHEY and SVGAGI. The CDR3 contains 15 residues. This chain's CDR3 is CASSYSEYNTDTQYF. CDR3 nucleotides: TGTGCCAGCAGTTACTCCGAGTATAATACAGATACGCAGTATTTT.

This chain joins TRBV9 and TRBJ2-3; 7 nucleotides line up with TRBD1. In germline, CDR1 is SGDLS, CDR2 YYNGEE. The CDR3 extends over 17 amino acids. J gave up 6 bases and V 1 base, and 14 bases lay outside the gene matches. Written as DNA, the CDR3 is TGTGCCAGCAGCGTAAGGCAGGGGGACCAGGTTACGGATACGCAGTATTTT. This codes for CASSVRQGDQVTDTQYF.

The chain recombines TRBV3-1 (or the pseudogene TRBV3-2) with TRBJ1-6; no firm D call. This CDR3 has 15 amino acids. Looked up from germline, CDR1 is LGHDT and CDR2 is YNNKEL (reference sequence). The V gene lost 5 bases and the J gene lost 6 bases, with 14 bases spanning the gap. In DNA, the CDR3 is TGTGCCAGCAGCTCGGAGGGCGGCCTTAATTCACCCCTCCACTTT. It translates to CASSSEGGLNSPLHF.

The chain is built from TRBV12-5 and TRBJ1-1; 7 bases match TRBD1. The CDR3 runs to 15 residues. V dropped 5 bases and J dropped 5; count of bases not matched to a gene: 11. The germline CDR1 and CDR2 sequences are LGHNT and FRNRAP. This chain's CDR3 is CASGSNRGVGTEAFF. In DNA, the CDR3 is TGTGCTAGTGGTAGTAACAGGGGTGTGGGGACTGAAGCTTTCTTT. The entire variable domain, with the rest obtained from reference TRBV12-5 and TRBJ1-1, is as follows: DARVTQTPRHKVTEMGQEVTMRCQPILGHNTVFWYRQTMMQGLELLAYFRNRAPLDDSGMPKDRFSAEMPDATLATLKIQPSEPRDSAVYFCASGSNRGVGTEAFFGQGTRLTVV.

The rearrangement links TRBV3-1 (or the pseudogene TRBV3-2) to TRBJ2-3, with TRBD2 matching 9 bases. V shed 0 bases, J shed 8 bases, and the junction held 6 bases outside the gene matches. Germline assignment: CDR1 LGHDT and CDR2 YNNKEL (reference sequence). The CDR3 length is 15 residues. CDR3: CASSQDGAGGRTQYF. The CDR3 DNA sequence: TGTGCCAGCAGCCAAGATGGAGCGGGGGGCCGTACGCAGTATTTT.

The CDR3 loop is CASSPGGEGNQPQHF. Written as DNA, the CDR3 is TGTGCCAGCTCCCCGGGAGGGGAAGGCAATCAGCCCCAGCATTTT. This rearrangement joins TRBV28 to TRBJ1-5; maybe TRBD1 (5 bases). The CDR3 extends over 15 amino acids. CDR1 MDHEN and CDR2 SYDVKM come from the germline V gene. V gave up 8 bases and J gave up 2 bases, with 16 bases separating them.

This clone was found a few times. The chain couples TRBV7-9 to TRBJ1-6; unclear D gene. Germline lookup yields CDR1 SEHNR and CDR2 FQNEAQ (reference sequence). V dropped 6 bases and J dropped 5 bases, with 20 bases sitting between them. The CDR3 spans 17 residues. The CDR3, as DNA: TGTGCCAGCAGACATGGACCCTCCCGGGGAGATAATTCACCCCTCCACTTT. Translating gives CASRHGPSRGDNSPLHF.

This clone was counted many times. In nucleotides, the CDR3 is TGCGCCAGCAGCTTGGGGCTTAGGGACAGTTCGTACGAGCAGTACTTC. Amino acid sequence: CASSLGLRDSSYEQYF. V and J are TRBV5-1 and TRBJ2-7; TRBD1 matches at 7 bases. Germline trimming cut 0 bases from V and 4 bases from J; bases unmatched to any gene: 10. Per germline, CDR1 SGHRS and CDR2 YFSETQ. This CDR3 is built from 16 residues.

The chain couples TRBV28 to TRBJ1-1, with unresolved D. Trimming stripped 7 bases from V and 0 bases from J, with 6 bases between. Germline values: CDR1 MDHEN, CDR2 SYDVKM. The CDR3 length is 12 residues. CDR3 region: CASKYLNTEAFF. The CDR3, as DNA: TGTGCCAGCAAATATCTGAACACTGAAGCTTTCTTT.

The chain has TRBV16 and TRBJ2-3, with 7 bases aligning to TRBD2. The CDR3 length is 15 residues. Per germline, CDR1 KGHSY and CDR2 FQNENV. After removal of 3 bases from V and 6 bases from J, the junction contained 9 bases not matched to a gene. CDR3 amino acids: CASSHRTRRFDTQYF. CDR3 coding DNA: TGTGCCAGCAGCCATCGGACTAGGAGATTTGATACGCAGTATTTT. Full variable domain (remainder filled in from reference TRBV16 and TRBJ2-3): GEEVAQTPKHLVRGEGQKAKLYCAPIKGHSYVFWYQQVLKNEFKFLISFQNENVFDETGMPKERFSAKCLPNSPCSLEIQATKLEDSAVYFCASSHRTRRFDTQYFGPGTRLTVL.

The CDR3, as DNA: TGTGCCAGCAGTGGGTTCCGCGACGAGCAGTACTTC. This encodes CASSGFRDEQYF. The rearrangement links TRBV2 to TRBJ2-7, with D unclear. V gave up 4 bases and J gave up 5 bases, with 9 bases separating them. CDR3 size: 12 residues. Germline CDR1 reads SNHLY; CDR2 reads FYNNEI.

CDR3 residues: CSAIKLNYGYTF. The CDR3, as DNA: TGCAGCGCTATAAAACTGAACTATGGCTACACCTTC. This chain joins TRBV29-1 and TRBJ1-2, with D unresolved. Trimming cost V 7 bases and J 2 bases, with 11 bases left between them. Germline values: CDR1 SQVTM, CDR2 ANQGSEA. The length of the CDR3 is 12 residues.

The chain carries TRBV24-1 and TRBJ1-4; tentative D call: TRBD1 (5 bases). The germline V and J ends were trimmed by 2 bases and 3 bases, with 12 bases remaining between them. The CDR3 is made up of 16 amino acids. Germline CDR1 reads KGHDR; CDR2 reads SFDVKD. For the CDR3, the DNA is TGTGCCACCAGTGATTCCACAGGCGCCGCTAATGAAAAACTGTTTTTT. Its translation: CATSDSTGAANEKLFF.

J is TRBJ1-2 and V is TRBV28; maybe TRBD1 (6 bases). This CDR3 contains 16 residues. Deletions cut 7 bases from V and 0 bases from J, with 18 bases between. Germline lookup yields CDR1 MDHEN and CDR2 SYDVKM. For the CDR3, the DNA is TGTGCCAGCACAGGAAACCCCGGGACACCTAACTATGGCTACACCTTC. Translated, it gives CASTGNPGTPNYGYTF.